A single T cell receptor (beta chain) is shown here with its context. No antigen is known for it. Data came from immunoSEQ multiplex PCR; TCRdb stores just in-frame clones and leaves some out. The top ten clones hold approximately 0.69% of a sample with approximately 260,000 clones, 80% to 85% of them seen once. This specimen belongs to a study of Tregs in tolerant kidney transplant recipients. Points from the study as a whole: The small number of patients limits these findings pending further validation.

CD4+CD25+CD127- Tregs, CD4+CD25- non-Tregs, CD4 and CD8 cells were sorted. This TCR was sampled from a human donor in good health. The sequenced sample was CD4+ T cells from blood.

DNA of the CDR3: TGTGCCAGCAGCGGGGCTTTAGGTGGGTCCTACGAGCAGTACTTC. Its translation: CASSGALGGSYEQYF. J is TRBJ2-7 and V is TRBV7-6; maybe TRBD1 (5 bases). V lost 5 bases, J lost 1 base, and 15 bases lay in between. Germline V CDR1 and CDR2: SGHVS, FNYEAQ. This CDR3 has 15 amino acids.